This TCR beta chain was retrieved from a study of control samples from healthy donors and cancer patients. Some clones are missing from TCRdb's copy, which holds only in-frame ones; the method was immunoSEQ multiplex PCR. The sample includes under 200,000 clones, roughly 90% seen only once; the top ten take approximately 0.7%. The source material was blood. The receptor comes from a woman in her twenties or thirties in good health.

CDR3: CASSLELGGYTF. In DNA form, the CDR3 reads TGTGCCAGCAGTTTAGAACTGGGAGGCTACACCTTC. This chain joins TRBV28 and TRBJ1-2; D is ambiguous. The CDR3 is 12 amino acids. The germline CDR1 and CDR2 sequences are MDHEN and SYDVKM. Trimming cost V 2 bases and J 8 bases, with 9 bases left between them.